This TCR beta chain stems from a study of blood T cell repertoires in COVID-19. The wider study: Nucleic acid was either cDNA or gDNA, and it came from T cells, B-cell-depleted T cells, or PBMCs.

The assay was immunoSEQ multiplex PCR, and TCRdb's table has in-frame clones only and misses some. Of around 190,000 clones detected, under 85% appear once; the ten largest clones hold more than 7.5%. The CDR3 has 13 amino acids. Per germline, CDR1 LNHDA and CDR2 SQIVND (reference sequence). J gave up 5 bases and V 9 bases, and 6 bases lay outside the gene matches. Those enrolled in Seattle joined during active infection and were followed longitudinally afterward. The chain joins TRBV19 to TRBJ1-5; 8 positions agree with TRBD1. This receptor was taken from a woman aged 70-85 years with COVID-19, enrolled during active disease. Sequenced: peripheral blood. This CDR3 is CASSRGRDQPQHF. Here the CDR3 DNA reads TGTGCCAGCAGCAGGGGGCGCGATCAGCCCCAGCATTTT.